What follows are 21 T cell receptor beta chains derived from one specimen sequenced in a study of OX40 agonist ivuxolimab in advanced cancers. Assay: immunoSEQ multiplex PCR; the TCRdb copy retains only in-frame clones and omits some. The sample yields tens of thousands of clones, roughly 80% seen once. This sample comprised CD4+ or CD8+ T cells sorted from blood, obtained in a trial of the OX40 agonist ivuxolimab. Source of these receptors: an adult with an advanced solid tumor such as melanoma, head and neck, liver or kidney cancer.

This clone has just a few counts. The gene calls are TRBV7-8 and TRBJ1-1; D not resolved. Looked up from germline, CDR1 is SGHVS and CDR2 is FQNEAQ. This CDR3 is 16 amino acids long. The V end lost 5 bases, the J end lost 6 bases, and 22 bases lay between the germline ends. As DNA, the CDR3 is TGTGCCAGCAGCCGGGGAGGTCGTGGGTCTAACGCTGAAGCTTTCTTT. Its translation: CASSRGGRGSNAEAFF.

This clone was recorded once. The genes are TRBV10-3 and TRBJ1-5; 7 bases are a match to TRBD1. Trimming removed 0 bases from V and 0 bases from J; junction bases left unmatched: 5. The CDR3 has 17 residues. CDR1 is ENHRY and CDR2 is SYGVKD in the germline V gene. The CDR3 nucleotides read TGTGCCATCAGTGAGTCGGGGACAGAGGATAGCAATCAGCCCCAGCATTTT. Amino acid sequence: CAISESGTEDSNQPQHF.

The chain has TRBV28 and TRBJ1-5, with TRBD1 matching over 7 bases. Germline V gives CDR1 MDHEN, CDR2 SYDVKM. The CDR3 has 16 amino acids. J lost 2 bases, V lost 3 bases, and 7 bases had no gene match. The CDR3 nucleotides read TGTGCCAGCAGTTTTGAGTGGGGGACAGGCAATCAGCCCCAGCATTTT. It translates to CASSFEWGTGNQPQHF. Variable domain in full (rest from reference TRBV28 and TRBJ1-5): DVKVTQSSRYLVKRTGEKVFLECVQDMDHENMFWYRQDPGLGLRLIYFSYDVKMKEKGDIPEGYSVSREKKERFSLILESASTNQTSMYLCASSFEWGTGNQPQHFGDGTRLSIL.

This clone ranks as medium-sized (0.01 to 0.1%). V and J are TRBV19 and TRBJ2-1, with 9 bases identical to TRBD1. Germline V gene sequence: CDR1 LNHDA, CDR2 SQIVND (reference sequence). The CDR3 has 13 amino acids. V was clipped by 9 bases and J by 8 bases; unmatched bases: 8. The CDR3 region is CASRDRANHEQFF. The CDR3 coding sequence is TGTGCCAGCCGGGACAGGGCTAACCATGAGCAGTTCTTC.

This rearrangement joins TRBV11-2 to TRBJ2-7; 9 nucleotides align to TRBD1. The CDR3 covers 14 residues. Germline V lookup: CDR1 SGHAT, CDR2 FQNNGV. The V gene end was trimmed by 5 bases and the J gene end by 2 bases; junction bases not matched to a gene: 4. The CDR3, as DNA: TGTGCCAGCAGCAAGGGACAGGGCCCCTACGAGCAGTACTTC. This encodes CASSKGQGPYEQYF.

Within the sample, this clone is medium-sized. This rearrangement joins TRBV28 to TRBJ2-7, with 7 bases aligning to TRBD1. The V gene's germline CDR1 is MDHEN and CDR2 SYDVKM. The CDR3 is 13 residues long. The junction had 9 bases not matched to a gene; V was cut back by 8 bases and J by 5 bases. The CDR3 loop is CASGYRGRDEQYF. CDR3 DNA sequence: TGTGCCAGCGGATACAGGGGAAGGGACGAGCAGTACTTC.

The chain joins TRBV4-2 to TRBJ1-1; TRBD1 is a possible D gene (6 bases). This CDR3 region has 15 residues. The V end was cut by 1 base, the J end by 1 base, with 10 bases between. Germline CDR1 reads LGHNA; CDR2 reads YNFKEQ. CDR3 sequence reads: CASSQGGGQNTEAFF. As DNA, the CDR3 is TGTGCCAGCAGCCAAGGCGGGGGCCAGAACACTGAAGCTTTCTTT.

This clone was seen only once. The rearrangement links TRBV7-9 to TRBJ2-1; maybe TRBD2 (7 bases). CDR1 and CDR2 from the germline V gene are SEHNR and FQNEAQ (reference sequence). Trimming stripped 4 bases from V and 5 bases from J, with 12 bases between. This CDR3 spans 14 amino acids. The CDR3 region has the DNA TGTGCCAGCAGCTGGACTAGGGACAACAATGAGCAGTTCTTC. Its protein is CASSWTRDNNEQFF. Supplemented by reference TRBV7-9 and TRBJ2-1, the full variable domain reads DTGVSQNPRHKITKRGQNVTFRCDPISEHNRLYWYRQTLGQGPEFLTYFQNEAQLEKSRLLSDRFSAERPKGSFSTLEIQRTEQGDSAMYLCASSWTRDNNEQFFGPGTRLTVL.

The chain uses TRBV11-3 and TRBJ2-1; D gene uncertain. V gave up 4 bases and J gave up 8 bases, with 3 bases separating them. This CDR3 has 10 residues. Germline CDR1 and CDR2: SGHNT and YENEEA. CDR3 bases: TGTGCCAGCAGCTCGTATGAGCAGTTCTTC. Its protein product is CASSSYEQFF.

The chain is built from TRBV13 and TRBJ1-2, with D possibly TRBD1 on 5 matching bases. The V end lost 4 bases, the J end lost 4 bases, and 13 bases lay between the germline ends. The germline V gene has CDR1 PRHDT and CDR2 FYEKMQ (reference sequence). CDR3 size: 14 residues. The CDR3 here is CASSSPGDPYGYTF. CDR3 nucleotide sequence: TGTGCCAGCAGCTCCCCCGGGGACCCCTATGGCTACACCTTC.

V is TRBV27 and J is TRBJ2-7, with D hard to call. This CDR3 has 13 residues. The germline gives CDR1 MNHEY, CDR2 SMNVEV (reference sequence). Trimming stripped 6 bases from V and 4 bases from J, with 13 bases between. In DNA, the CDR3 is TGTGCCAGCAGGTCGCCAGGTAAGTACGAGCAGTACTTC. This sequence encodes CASRSPGKYEQYF.

CDR3 sequence: CASSEGGEGPNSPLHF. DNA for the CDR3: TGTGCCAGCAGTGAAGGGGGGGAGGGCCCCAATTCACCCCTCCACTTT. V usage is TRBV25-1 and J usage is TRBJ1-6; D perhaps matches TRBD1 (5 bases). Germline V lookup: CDR1 MGHDK, CDR2 SYGVNS. The CDR3 loop spans 16 amino acids. V dropped 2 bases and J dropped 7 bases, with 15 bases sitting between them.

The chain recombines TRBV7-3 with TRBJ2-1; 12 bases are shared with TRBD2. CDR3 length: 15 residues. V was pared by 5 bases and J by 7 bases, with 6 bases of the junction left unmatched. CDR1 is SGHTA and CDR2 is FQGTGA in the germline V gene. As DNA, the CDR3 is TGTGCCAGCAGCCTACTAGCGGGAGGTGAGAATGAGCAGTTCTTC. Its translation is CASSLLAGGENEQFF. Together with reference TRBV7-3 and TRBJ2-1, the CDR3 gives the full variable domain: GAGVSQTPSNKVTEKGKYVELRCDPISGHTALYWYRQSLGQGPEFLIYFQGTGAADDSGLPNDRFFAVRPEGSVSTLKIQRTERGDSAVYLCASSLLAGGENEQFFGPGTRLTVL.

This chain connects TRBV19 to TRBJ1-1, with D possibly matching TRBD1 (6 bases). With 3 bases removed from V and 1 base from J, the gap between germline ends came to 12 bases. Germline V gene lookup returns CDR1 LNHDA and CDR2 SQIVND (reference sequence). This CDR3 is 15 amino acids long. The CDR3 bases are TGTGCCAGTAGTATTACGGCAGGGGCGAACACTGAAGCTTTCTTT. Protein sequence: CASSITAGANTEAFF.

This clone was detected once. The V call is TRBV6-5, the J call TRBJ1-5, with 7 bases identical to TRBD1. The CDR3 is 14 amino acids. Germline V gene data show CDR1 as MNHEY and CDR2 as SVGAGI. With V trimmed by 5 bases and J by 4 bases, 5 bases remained unmatched. Here the CDR3 reads CASSDGTENQPQHF. The CDR3 DNA reads as TGTGCCAGCAGTGACGGGACAGAGAATCAGCCCCAGCATTTT.

The chain is built from TRBV9 and TRBJ2-3, with D perhaps TRBD2 (6 bases). Trimming took off 1 base at V and 2 bases at J, with 17 bases between the two ends. In germline, CDR1 is SGDLS, CDR2 YYNGEE. CDR3 length: 17 amino acids. The CDR3 here is CASSVKRGGAVTDTQYF. DNA for the CDR3: TGTGCCAGCAGCGTAAAGAGAGGCGGGGCTGTCACAGATACGCAGTATTTT.

The chain joins TRBV29-1 to TRBJ1-1, with D hard to call. CDR1 and CDR2 (germline): SQVTM, ANQGSEA. Deletions cut 4 bases from V and 1 base from J, with 4 bases between. This CDR3 comprises 11 residues. The CDR3 DNA follows: TGCAGCGTTGTCGCGAACACTGAAGCTTTCTTT. It is translated as CSVVANTEAFF.

The genes are TRBV29-1 and TRBJ1-2; 9 bases align to TRBD1. V lost 7 bases to trimming and J lost 6 bases; unmatched junction nucleotides: 3. The CDR3 length is 11 residues. Germline values: CDR1 SQVTM, CDR2 ANQGSEA. The CDR3 DNA reads TGCAGCGGAACAGGGGGCAATGGCTACACCTTC. Protein product: CSGTGGNGYTF.

The chain employs TRBV7-6 and TRBJ2-1; 7 bases align to TRBD2. Per germline, CDR1 SGHVS and CDR2 FNYEAQ. Trimming removed 3 bases from V and 6 bases from J; junction bases left unmatched: 8. This CDR3 region has 15 residues. CDR3 residues: CASSFFGGSANEQFF. The CDR3 nucleotides are TGTGCCAGCAGCTTTTTCGGCGGGAGCGCCAATGAGCAGTTCTTC. Variable domain in full (rest from reference TRBV7-6 and TRBJ2-1): GAGVSQSPRYKVTKRGQDVALRCDPISGHVSLYWYRQALGQGPEFLTYFNYEAQQDKSGLPNDRFSAERPEGSISTLTIQRTEQRDSAMYRCASSFFGGSANEQFFGPGTRLTVL.

The chain joins TRBV11-3 to TRBJ2-5, with TRBD1 matching over 7 bases. J gave up 3 bases and V 5 bases, and 12 bases lay outside the gene matches. Germline V gene data show CDR1 as SGHNT and CDR2 as YENEEA. This CDR3 region has 16 residues. The CDR3 spells CASSPWEGTAKETQYF. CDR3 nucleotides: TGTGCCAGCAGCCCTTGGGAAGGGACAGCCAAAGAGACCCAGTACTTC.

The rearrangement joins TRBV5-1 to TRBJ1-5; the match to TRBD1 covers 10 bases. Looked up from germline, CDR1 is SGHRS and CDR2 is YFSETQ. There are 16 residues in the CDR3. V was clipped by 5 bases and J by 3 bases; unmatched bases: 8. The CDR3 loop reads CASRPGTGDHNQPQHF. CDR3 bases: TGCGCCAGCAGACCTGGGACAGGGGATCACAATCAGCCCCAGCATTTT.